This is a list of T cell receptor beta chains from one sample in a study of blood T cell repertoires in COVID-19. The repertoire was sequenced with immunoSEQ multiplex PCR; TCRdb's copy has only in-frame clones and lacks some. The table lists under 150,000 clones, approximately 83% of them singletons. The sequencing input was peripheral blood. These receptors were collected from a woman aged 50 to 60 who had recovered from COVID-19. CDR3s include the opening cysteine and the closing phenylalanine or tryptophan. D genes are given only for firm matches. Not every row has a clone size; where given, it reads once, few, many or a size class.

D gene	clone size	V gene	J gene	CDR3 protein	CDR3 DNA
NA	NA	TRBV18	TRBJ1-5	CASSPGTRSNQPQHF	TGTGCCAGCTCACCCGGGACACGCAGCAATCAGCCCCAGCATTTT
TRBD1	NA	TRBV6-1	TRBJ2-7	CASSEIQGYEQYF	TGTGCCAGCAGTGAGATACAGGGGTACGAGCAGTACTTC
NA	once	TRBV10-2	TRBJ1-1	CASSEDRTNTEAFF	TGCGCCAGCAGTGAAGACAGGACGAATACTGAAGCTTTCTTT
TRBD1	NA	TRBV10-3	TRBJ2-2	CATQQGAFGPGELFF	TGTGCCACCCAACAGGGGGCTTTCGGTCCCGGGGAGCTGTTTTTT
NA	NA	TRBV5-8	TRBJ2-5	CASSYSLETQYF	TGTGCCAGCAGCTACTCTCTGGAGACCCAGTACTTC
NA	once	TRBV7-2	TRBJ2-3	CASSKRRHTDTQYF	TGTGCCAGCAGCAAAAGACGACACACAGATACGCAGTATTTT
NA	NA	TRBV6-5	TRBJ2-3	CASRRDLYTDTQYF	TGTGCCAGCAGAAGGGACTTGTACACAGATACGCAGTATTTT
TRBD2	NA	TRBV5-1	TRBJ2-3	CASRRSGGARTDTQYF	TGCGCCAGCAGGCGAAGCGGGGGGGCGCGCACAGATACGCAGTATTTT
TRBD2	NA	TRBV5-5	TRBJ2-5	CASSLQSGGETQYF	TGTGCCAGCAGCTTGCAAAGCGGGGGAGAGACCCAGTACTTC
NA	few	TRBV7-9	TRBJ1-2	CASSPWGEQAF	TGTGCCAGCAGCCCGTGGGGGGAACAGGCCTTC
TRBD2	NA	TRBV15	TRBJ2-3	CATSMGLAGGMHADTQYF	TGTGCCACCAGCATGGGACTAGCGGGAGGGATGCATGCGGATACGCAGTATTTT
NA	NA	TRBV5-6	TRBJ1-2	CASSLYEGEIGYTF	TGTGCCAGCAGCTTGTATGAGGGAGAGATAGGCTACACCTTC
NA	NA	TRBV24-1	TRBJ2-2	CATSDPDYGELFF	TGTGCCACCAGTGATCCCGACTACGGGGAGCTGTTTTTT
NA	NA	TRBV2	TRBJ1-3	CASSGSGASGNTIYF	TGTGCCAGCAGTGGGTCAGGGGCGTCTGGAAACACCATATATTTT
TRBD1	NA	TRBV12-5	TRBJ2-7	CASGLVVGQGYEQYF	TGTGCTAGTGGTTTGGTAGTGGGACAGGGGTACGAGCAGTACTTC
TRBD1	NA	TRBV5-1	TRBJ1-2	CASSLGDRENYGYTF	TGCGCCAGCAGCTTGGGGGACAGGGAAAACTATGGCTACACCTTC
TRBD2	NA	TRBV28	TRBJ2-1	CASSLSAAGYNEQFF	TGTGCCAGCAGTTTATCAGCAGCGGGGTACAATGAGCAGTTCTTC